Shown below are 6 T cell receptor beta chains from a single sample sequenced in a study of blood T cell repertoires in COVID-19. Method: immunoSEQ multiplex PCR; TCRdb's copy keeps in-frame clones and lacks some. The sample consists of roughly 12,000 clones, around 73% of them appearing once. Specimen: peripheral blood. Source of these receptors: a human donor in a cohort sampled during active COVID-19.

V usage is TRBV6-6 and J usage is TRBJ2-7, with D perhaps TRBD1 (8 bases). This CDR3 has 15 residues. The germline gives CDR1 MNHNY, CDR2 SVGAGI (reference sequence). Between the trimmed V and J ends, which lost 3 bases and 6 bases, there was a span of 18 bases. Written as DNA, the CDR3 is TGTGCCAGCAGTTATGGACAGGGCCGGGGGGTCGAGCAGTACTTC. Translating it yields CASSYGQGRGVEQYF.

This clone was seen a single time. The chain employs TRBV6-6 and TRBJ1-2, with D maybe TRBD1 (6 bases). V was cut by 5 bases and J by 8 bases, with 15 bases left in between. Germline V gene sequence: CDR1 MNHNY, CDR2 SVGAGI (reference sequence). The CDR3 covers 13 residues. In nucleotides, the CDR3 is TGTGCCAGCAGTACGGGGAGGGGGGGAGGCTACACCTTC. Amino acids: CASSTGRGGGYTF.

In the case of this clone: The same CDR3 is also encoded by other DNA sequences in this sample. J is TRBJ2-3 and V is TRBV29-1; D possibly corresponds to TRBD2 (6 bases). V lost 4 bases and J lost 0, with 14 bases in between. Germline CDR1 and CDR2: SQVTM and ANQGSEA. The length of the CDR3 is 15 residues. CDR3 amino acids: CSVATVSGSTDTQYF. CDR3 coding DNA: TGCAGCGTTGCTACGGTTAGCGGTAGCACAGATACGCAGTATTTT.

This chain uses TRBV11-1 with TRBJ2-3; D is undetermined. CDR1 is SGHAT and CDR2 is FQDESV in the germline V gene (reference sequence). The V and J ends lost 1 base and 0 bases respectively, with 8 bases between them. The CDR3 spans 15 residues. CDR3 DNA sequence: TGTGCCAGCAGCTTAGGGCGGTCTAGCACAGATACGCAGTATTTT. This codes for CASSLGRSSTDTQYF.

V is TRBV7-3 and J is TRBJ2-3; tentatively, D is TRBD1 (5 bases). The CDR3 spans 16 residues. The V gene's germline CDR1 is SGHTA and CDR2 FQGTGA. Trimming removed 1 base at V and 7 bases at J, with 18 bases between. CDR3 sequence: CASSLRGSFWGNTQYF. In DNA, the CDR3 is TGTGCCAGCAGCTTAAGGGGCAGCTTCTGGGGAAATACGCAGTATTTT.

This chain connects TRBV28 to TRBJ2-1; tentatively, D is TRBD1 (6 bases). The CDR3 has 19 amino acids. V lost 5 bases to trimming and J lost 5 bases, with 28 bases between them. The V gene's germline CDR1 is MDHEN and CDR2 SYDVKM. CDR3: CASSPQGHGGLVSNNEQFF. The CDR3 DNA is TGTGCCAGCAGTCCCCAGGGTCATGGGGGCCTCGTCTCAAACAATGAGCAGTTCTTC.